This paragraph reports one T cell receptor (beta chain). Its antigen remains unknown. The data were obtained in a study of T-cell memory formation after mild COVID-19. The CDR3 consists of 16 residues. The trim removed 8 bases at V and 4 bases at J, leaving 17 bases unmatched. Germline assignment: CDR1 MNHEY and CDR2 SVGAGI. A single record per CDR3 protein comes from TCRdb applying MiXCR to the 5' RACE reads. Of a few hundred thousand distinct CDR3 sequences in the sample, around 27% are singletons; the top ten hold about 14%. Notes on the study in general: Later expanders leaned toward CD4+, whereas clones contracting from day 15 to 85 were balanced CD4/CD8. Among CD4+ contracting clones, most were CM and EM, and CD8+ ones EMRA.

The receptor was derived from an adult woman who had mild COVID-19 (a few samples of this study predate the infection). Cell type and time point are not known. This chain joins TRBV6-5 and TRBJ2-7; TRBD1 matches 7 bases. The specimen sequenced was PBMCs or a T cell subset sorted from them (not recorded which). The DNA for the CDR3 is TGTGCCAGCCATCGGACAGGCCGCGGCCGAAATTACGAGCAGTACTTC. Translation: CASHRTGRGRNYEQYF.